This TCR beta chain is drawn from a study of shared clonotypes between healthy human individuals. The overall study: Donors had three CD4 naive, three CD4 memory, two CD8 naive and one CD8 memory plate apiece.

Per the germline V gene, CDR1 is PRHDT and CDR2 is FYEKMQ (reference sequence). The CDR3 is 15 amino acids. Trimming cost V 5 bases and J 1 base, with 15 bases left between them. Naive CD8 cells lacked CD45RO, underwent positive selection for CCR7 and left out terminally differentiated effector memory CD45RA+ cells. Some clones are missing from TCRdb's copy, which holds only in-frame ones; the method was immunoSEQ multiplex PCR. This sample yields about 2 million clones, of which just under 95% are seen a single time; 1.1% belongs to the top ten. About this clone: The sample carries other DNA sequences with the same CDR3.

The J gene is TRBJ2-7, the V gene TRBV13; D is perhaps TRBD1 or TRBD2 (5 bases each). What was sequenced was naive CD8+ T cells sorted from blood. The origin of this receptor is a man aged 18 to 30 in good health. The CDR3 loop is CASSPAGTGSYEQYF. The DNA of the CDR3 is TGTGCCAGCAGCCCGGCCGGGACGGGATCCTACGAGCAGTACTTC.